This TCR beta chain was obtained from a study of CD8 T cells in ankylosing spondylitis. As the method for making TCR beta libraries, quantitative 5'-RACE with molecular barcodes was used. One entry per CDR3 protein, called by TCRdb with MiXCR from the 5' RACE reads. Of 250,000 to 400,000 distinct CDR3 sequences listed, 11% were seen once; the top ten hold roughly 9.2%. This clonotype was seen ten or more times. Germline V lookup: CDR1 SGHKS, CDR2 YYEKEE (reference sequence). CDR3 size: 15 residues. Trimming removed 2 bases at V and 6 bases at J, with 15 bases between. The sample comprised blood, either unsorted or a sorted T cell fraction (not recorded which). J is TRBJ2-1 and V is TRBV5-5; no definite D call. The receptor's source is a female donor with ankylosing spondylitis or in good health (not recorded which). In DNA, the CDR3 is TGTGCCAGCAGCTTAAGGGTTGGATTGGGCAATGAGCAGTTCTTC. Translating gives CASSLRVGLGNEQFF.